The next 25 T cell receptor beta chains were all read from a single sample in a study of T cell clonality in common variable immunodeficiency. Study findings and constraints: In common variable immunodeficiency, TCR beta chains reportedly carried fewer deletions and N-nucleotide insertions.

Their antigens are not known. The protocol was immunoSEQ multiplex PCR, while the TCRdb copy is restricted to in-frame clones and leaves out a portion. The sample is made up of about 35,000 clones, none counted only once. The sample was peripheral blood mononuclear cells. The source is a human donor with common variable immunodeficiency.

As to this clone: The read halts 3 residues ahead of the CDR3 end, with the missing end drawn from the germline J gene. The V gene is TRBV2, the J gene TRBJ2-7; TRBD1 might be the D (5 bases). Germline CDR1 SNHLY, CDR2 FYNNEI. The CDR3 consists of 14 residues. V lost 7 bases, J lost 6 bases, and 19 bases lay in between. CDR3 loop: CASTPAGPTGEQYF. The part of the CDR3 DNA that was read is TGTGCCAGCACTCCCGCCGGGCCCACAGGCGAG.

This clone has a handful of counts. The read terminates 3 residues ahead of where the CDR3 ends, so the germline J gene completes it. The chain employs TRBV6-2 or TRBV6-3 and TRBJ2-5; 8 bases are shared with TRBD1. The CDR3 contains 14 residues. The germline CDR1 and CDR2 sequences are MNHEY and SVGEGT. After removal of 2 bases from V and 3 bases from J, the junction contained 2 bases not matched to a gene. The sequenced part of the CDR3 DNA is TGTGCCAGCAGTTACCTGGACAGGGAAGAGACC. Translating it yields CASSYLDREET. The full CDR3 protein is CASSYLDREETQYF.

This clone showed up many times. The CDR3 end is not reached by the read, which stops 3 residues before it; the germline J gene fills it in. The rearrangement links TRBV7-6 to TRBJ2-1; maybe TRBD2 (6 bases). Trimming shortened V by 5 bases and J by 7 bases, and 12 bases separated the two germline ends. The CDR3 is 13 amino acids. Per germline, CDR1 SGHVS and CDR2 FNYEAQ. The DNA read from the CDR3 is TGTGCCAGCAGCGCGGGAAGAGGGAATGAG. Amino acids: CASSAGRGNE. The full CDR3 protein reads CASSAGRGNEQFF.

Worth noting for this clone: The read halts 3 residues ahead of the CDR3 end, with the missing end drawn from the germline J gene. The chain employs TRBV7-9 and TRBJ2-3, with D possibly being TRBD1 (6 bases). CDR3 length: 15 amino acids. Germline V gene data show CDR1 as SEHNR and CDR2 as FQNEAQ (reference sequence). With 1 base removed from V and 6 bases from J, the gap between germline ends came to 14 bases. The CDR3 protein is CASSLVEQGVDTQYF. CDR3 bases read: TGTGCCAGCAGCTTAGTGGAACAGGGTGTCGATACG.

CDR3 loop: CASSSLAGDSSYEQYF. Incomplete CDR3 DNA: TGTGCCAGTAGTTCGTTAGCGGGTGACTCCTCCTACGAG. This sequence joins TRBV19 and TRBJ2-7, with 7 bases matching TRBD2. The CDR3 end falls 3 residues outside the read, so it is completed with the germline J gene. The CDR3 has 16 amino acids. Looked up from germline, CDR1 is LNHDA and CDR2 is SQIVND (reference sequence). V lost 5 bases to trimming and J lost 0 bases; unmatched junction nucleotides: 10. Complete variable domain (other parts from reference TRBV19 and TRBJ2-7): DGGITQSPKYLFRKEGQNVTLSCEQNLNHDAMYWYRQDPGQGLRLIYYSQIVNDFQKGDIAEGYSVSREKKESFPLTVTSAQKNPTAFYLCASSSLAGDSSYEQYFGPGTRLTVT.

A word on this clone: Coverage ceases 3 residues before the CDR3 finishes, and the germline J gene fills in the end. The V call is TRBV20-1, the J call TRBJ2-7; the D gene is possibly TRBD1 (6 bases). Germline CDR1 is DFQATT and CDR2 is SNEGSKA (reference sequence). This CDR3 has 15 amino acids. V lost 3 bases to trimming and J lost 2 bases, with 17 bases between them. The chain's CDR3 is CSARGAGQLPYEQYF. The covered CDR3 bases are TGCAGTGCTAGGGGGGCTGGGCAGCTCCCCTACGAG.

Comment on this clone: The sequenced fragment ends 3 residues before the CDR3 boundary, so the rest is inferred from the germline J gene. V is TRBV6-2 or TRBV6-3 and J is TRBJ2-7, with 7 bases lining up with TRBD1. CDR1 is MNHEY and CDR2 is SVGEGT in the germline V gene. V trimming: 2 bases; J trimming: 5 bases; junction bases outside the gene matches: 9. This CDR3 spans 15 amino acids. The CDR3 protein is CASSYPTDRRDEQYF. Incomplete CDR3 DNA: TGTGCCAGCAGTTACCCCACGGACAGGCGGGACGAG.

This clone occurred a few times. The sequenced fragment ends 3 residues before the CDR3 boundary, so the rest is inferred from the germline J gene. This chain joins TRBV6-1 and TRBJ2-1, with 7 positions matching TRBD1. Per the germline V gene, CDR1 is MNHNS and CDR2 is SASEGT. This CDR3 contains 15 residues. With 4 bases clipped from V and 5 bases from J, the junction kept 8 bases outside the gene matches. The DNA read from the CDR3 is TGTGCCAGCAGTGCAACCGGGACAGTGGACAATGAG. It is translated as CASSATGTVDNE. The full CDR3 protein reads CASSATGTVDNEQFF.

In its sample, this clone was seen a few times. From the germline J gene comes the end of the CDR3, since the read stops 3 residues before it. The chain carries TRBV13 and TRBJ1-1, with D tentatively TRBD1 (6 bases). This CDR3 comprises 13 residues. Trimming took 5 bases from V and 4 from J, leaving 11 bases between them. Germline CDR1 PRHDT, CDR2 FYEKMQ (reference sequence). CDR3: CASSQGFGTEAFF. CDR3 DNA (partial): TGTGCCAGCAGCCAGGGGTTTGGCACTGAA.

This clone has only a few counts. The read finishes 3 residues shy of the CDR3 end, and the germline J gene is used to complete it. J is TRBJ1-6 and V is TRBV19, with TRBD1 identical over 10 bases. CDR3 length: 14 amino acids. V lost 6 bases and J lost 11; bases outside the gene matches: 7. Germline CDR1 LNHDA, CDR2 SQIVND (reference sequence). The CDR3 loop is CASSLTGGLPPLHF. The CDR3 bases that were read are TGTGCCAGTAGCCTGACAGGGGGCCTTCCACCC.

The CDR3 is CASSLGRNEQFF. The sequenced part of the CDR3 DNA is TGTGCCAGCAGCTTAGGAAGGAATGAG. The gene calls are TRBV11-2 and TRBJ2-1; no reliable D call. The read gets to within 3 residues of the CDR3 end, and the germline J gene fills in the rest. CDR1 and CDR2 from the germline V gene are SGHAT and FQNNGV. CDR3 size: 12 residues. V lost 1 base, J lost 7 bases, and 5 bases lay in between.

This clone was seen many times. The read ends 3 residues before the CDR3 terminus; that terminus is restored from the germline J gene. This chain links TRBV29-1 with TRBJ2-7; 8 positions agree with TRBD1. With 7 bases clipped from V and 1 base from J, the junction kept 3 bases outside the gene matches. Germline CDR1 and CDR2: SQVTM and ANQGSEA. The CDR3 consists of 12 residues. The covered CDR3 bases are TGCAGCGGACAGGGGACTTCCTACGAG. This encodes CSGQGTSYE. The whole CDR3 sequence is CSGQGTSYEQYF.

Of note for this clone: The read gets to within 3 residues of the CDR3 end, and the germline J gene fills in the rest. The genes are TRBV6-2 or TRBV6-3 and TRBJ1-4, with a weak D call TRBD1 (5 bases). CDR1 is MNHEY and CDR2 is SVGEGT in the germline V gene. The CDR3 consists of 14 residues. V was pared by 6 bases and J by 8 bases, with 16 bases between. CDR3 sequence: CASRDANDSEKLFF. The part of the CDR3 DNA that was read is TGTGCCAGCAGGGACGCGAATGACAGCGAAAAA.

This clone showed up many times. The read stops 3 residues short of the end of the CDR3; the missing end is completed from the germline J gene. The rearrangement uses TRBV2 and TRBJ2-5; TRBD2 agrees at 8 bases. This CDR3 contains 14 residues. Germline lookup yields CDR1 SNHLY and CDR2 FYNNEI. V shed 7 bases and J 4 bases; nucleotides not matched to a gene: 8. The CDR3 sequence is CASKVAGRSETQYF. The CDR3 DNA, read in part, is TGTGCCAGCAAGGTAGCGGGAAGATCAGAGACC.

A remark on this clone: The CDR3 end falls 3 residues outside the read, so it is completed with the germline J gene. The chain uses TRBV5-1 and TRBJ2-5, with 10 bases fitting TRBD2. This CDR3 region has 16 residues. Trimming took 3 bases from V and 2 from J; bases not matched to a gene: 7. The V gene's germline CDR1 is SGHRS and CDR2 YFSETQ. CDR3 sequence reads: CASSSGELAGQETQYF. The sequenced part of the CDR3 DNA is TGCGCCAGCAGCTCGGGGGAACTAGCGGGGCAAGAGACC.

Worth noting for this clone: Sequencing ends 3 residues short of the CDR3 end; the germline J gene provides the rest. The gene calls are TRBV19 and TRBJ2-1, with a weak D call TRBD2 (5 bases). The CDR3 has 16 amino acids. Germline assignment: CDR1 LNHDA and CDR2 SQIVND (reference sequence). V lost 1 base to trimming and J lost 2 bases, with 12 bases between them. The covered CDR3 bases are TGTGCCAGTAGTATAGGGTTGCGGGCGACCTACAATGAG. Amino acid sequence: CASSIGLRATYNE. The CDR3 in its entirety is CASSIGLRATYNEQFF.

A word on this clone: Sequencing ends 3 residues short of the CDR3 end; the germline J gene provides the rest. The chain uses TRBV30 and TRBJ2-7; D is undetermined. This CDR3 contains 13 residues. Trimming took 0 bases from V and 6 from J, leaving 12 bases between them. From germline, CDR1 is GTSNPN and CDR2 SVGIG (reference sequence). CDR3 DNA, as far as it was read: TGTGCCTGGAGTGTATCCAGGATGGGCGAG. Protein sequence: CAWSVSRMGE. The whole CDR3 reads CAWSVSRMGEQYF.

This clone was seen ten or more times. From the germline J gene comes the end of the CDR3, since the read stops 3 residues before it. V is TRBV18 and J is TRBJ2-1, with TRBD1 matching 10 bases. CDR3 length: 14 residues. J lost 8 bases, V lost 4 bases, and 5 bases had no gene match. Germline V CDR1 and CDR2: KGHSH, LQKENI. The CDR3 loop reads CASSLRTGGDEQFF. CDR3 DNA, as far as it was read: TGTGCCAGCTCACTCCGGACAGGGGGGGATGAG.

This clone was seen more than once but under ten times. The read ends 3 residues early relative to the CDR3; the germline J gene fills the gap. The gene calls are TRBV11-3 and TRBJ2-1, with a weak D call TRBD2 (6 bases). Germline V gene data show CDR1 as SGHNT and CDR2 as YENEEA. The V and J ends lost 5 bases and 6 bases respectively, with 17 bases between them. CDR3 size: 15 residues. CDR3 DNA (partial): TGTGCCAGCAGCCCTCGAGCGGCGGGGTTCAATGAG. As protein: CASSPRAAGFNE. The entire CDR3 is CASSPRAAGFNEQFF.

This clone came up many times. The sequence runs out 3 residues before the end of the CDR3; the remainder is reconstructed from the germline J gene. The J gene is TRBJ2-1, the V gene TRBV20-1; D perhaps matches TRBD2 (6 bases). V was pared by 0 bases and J by 8 bases, with 14 bases between. Germline V CDR1 and CDR2: DFQATT, SNEGSKA (reference sequence). CDR3 size: 14 residues. The CDR3: CSARDRLGRDEQFF. Partial CDR3 DNA: TGCAGTGCTAGAGATCGACTAGGGCGCGATGAG.

This clone was observed a few times. The read ends 3 residues shy of where the CDR3 ends; the end is completed using the germline J gene. The chain combines TRBV6-1 with TRBJ1-3; 7 positions agree with TRBD1. The CDR3 totals 18 residues. V lost 2 bases, J lost 3 bases, and 13 bases stayed unmatched. The germline V gene has CDR1 MNHNS and CDR2 SASEGT. Partial CDR3 DNA: TGTGCCAGCAGTGAAAAACCAGGGGACAGTTGGATTGGAAACACC. Translating it yields CASSEKPGDSWIGNT. The complete CDR3 sequence is CASSEKPGDSWIGNTIYF.

Concerning this clone itself: The read ends 3 residues before the CDR3 terminus; that terminus is restored from the germline J gene. The chain uses TRBV5-1 and TRBJ2-3; 7 nucleotides agree with TRBD1. From germline, CDR1 is SGHRS and CDR2 YFSETQ. Trimming cost V 1 base and J 5 bases; bases outside gene matches: 10. The CDR3 runs to 16 residues. Incomplete CDR3 DNA: TGCGCCAGCAGCTTGAAGGGGTACAGGGGTATAGATACG. Residues: CASSLKGYRGIDT. The entire CDR3 is CASSLKGYRGIDTQYF.

This clone was counted many times. The read comes to an end 3 residues before the CDR3 does, leaving the germline J gene to fill in the end. This chain uses TRBV30 with TRBJ2-1; TRBD2 matches 12 bases. The CDR3 is 15 amino acids. From germline, CDR1 is GTSNPN and CDR2 SVGIG (reference sequence). V dropped 3 bases and J dropped 5; count of bases not matched to a gene: 5. The CDR3 DNA, read in part, is TGTGCCTGGAGGGGACTAGCGGGTGGTGACAATGAG. Encoded protein: CAWRGLAGGDNE. The whole CDR3 protein reads CAWRGLAGGDNEQFF. Combining the CDR3 with reference TRBV30 and TRBJ2-1 gives the whole variable domain SQTIHQWPATLVQPVGSPLSLECTVEGTSNPNLYWYRQAAGRGLQLLFYSVGIGQISSEVPQNLSASRPQDRQFILSSKKLLLSDSGFYLCAWRGLAGGDNEQFFGPGTRLTVL.

As to this clone: The read ends 3 residues shy of where the CDR3 ends; the end is completed using the germline J gene. Other DNA sequences in the sample encode the same CDR3. The genes are TRBV7-9 and TRBJ1-3; D gene uncertain. V was clipped by 3 bases and J by 4 bases, with 10 bases between them. The CDR3 contains 14 residues. Germline CDR1 is SEHNR and CDR2 is FQNEAQ (reference sequence). This CDR3 reads CASSLKVSGNTIYF. The covered CDR3 bases are TGTGCCAGCAGCTTGAAGGTCTCGGGAAACACC.

The sample holds a few counts of this clone. The CDR3 is cut off 3 residues early in the read; its end comes from the germline J gene. V usage is TRBV7-9 and J usage is TRBJ2-1, with TRBD2 identical over 7 bases. The CDR3 spans 14 residues. After removal of 5 bases from V and 7 bases from J, the junction contained 8 bases not matched to a gene. The germline V gene encodes CDR1 SEHNR and CDR2 FQNEAQ (reference sequence). Partial CDR3 DNA: TGTGCCAGCAGCCCATGGACTAGGTCTAATGAG. This encodes CASSPWTRSNE. The entire CDR3 protein reads CASSPWTRSNEQFF.